This TCR beta chain stems from a study of blood T cell repertoires in COVID-19. The Seattle patients, enrolled during active infection, were followed longitudinally. The CDR3 covers 15 residues. The V and J ends lost 7 bases and 4 bases, in that order; junction bases with no gene match: 12. CDR1 is LGHDT, CDR2 YNNKEL, per germline (reference sequence). This clone was observed a single time. In the authors' methods: Reference gene primers were amplified, and this amplification served to estimate nucleated cell counts. Clones were read by immunoSEQ multiplex PCR, and TCRdb kept only the in-frame ones, dropping some. Clone size and V and J calls were adopted from that table, with D and trimming inferred from the DNA. The table has about 58,000 clones, about 83% seen once.

The TCR comes from a man aged 50-59 years with COVID-19, enrolled during active disease. The chain has TRBV3-1 (or the pseudogene TRBV3-2) and TRBJ1-1; TRBD1 agrees at 7 bases. Specimen: peripheral blood. The CDR3 region is CASTPGQIQSTEAFF. The CDR3 DNA reads as TGTGCCAGCACCCCGGGACAGATACAGAGCACTGAAGCTTTCTTT.